Following are 2 T cell receptor beta chains from one sample sequenced in a study of T cells in Graves' hyperthyroidism and ophthalmopathy. TCR beta CDR3 sequences were amplified from RNA transcripts. Primed by the HTBI set, a first-round RT-PCR was run on the TCR CDR3. From the multiplex PCR reads, TCRdb called clonotypes with MiXCR, one entry per CDR3 protein. Of roughly 700,000 distinct CDR3 sequences detected, 17% appear once; the ten largest clones hold around 15%. The sequencing input was blood. These TCRs come from a man in his fifties or sixties with Graves' hyperthyroidism.

There are a few counts of this clonotype. The chain uses TRBV4-1 and TRBJ2-3, with 7 nucleotides matching TRBD2. The J segment lost 0 bases and the V segment lost 2 bases, leaving 5 bases of the junction unmatched. Germline V lookup: CDR1 MGHRA, CDR2 YSYEKL. The CDR3 length is 16 residues. The CDR3 protein is CASSQMASGSTDTQYF. CDR3 coding DNA: TGCGCCAGCAGCCAAATGGCTAGCGGTAGCACAGATACGCAGTATTTT.

The chain couples TRBV5-4 to TRBJ2-5, with TRBD2 identical over 10 bases. CDR3 length: 17 residues. The germline gives CDR1 SGHNT, CDR2 YYREEE (reference sequence). After removal of 0 bases from V and 5 bases from J, the junction contained 10 bases not matched to a gene. This chain's CDR3 is CASSLAAGGDRAETQYF. CDR3 in DNA: TGTGCCAGCAGCTTGGCAGCGGGAGGGGATCGGGCGGAGACCCAGTACTTC.